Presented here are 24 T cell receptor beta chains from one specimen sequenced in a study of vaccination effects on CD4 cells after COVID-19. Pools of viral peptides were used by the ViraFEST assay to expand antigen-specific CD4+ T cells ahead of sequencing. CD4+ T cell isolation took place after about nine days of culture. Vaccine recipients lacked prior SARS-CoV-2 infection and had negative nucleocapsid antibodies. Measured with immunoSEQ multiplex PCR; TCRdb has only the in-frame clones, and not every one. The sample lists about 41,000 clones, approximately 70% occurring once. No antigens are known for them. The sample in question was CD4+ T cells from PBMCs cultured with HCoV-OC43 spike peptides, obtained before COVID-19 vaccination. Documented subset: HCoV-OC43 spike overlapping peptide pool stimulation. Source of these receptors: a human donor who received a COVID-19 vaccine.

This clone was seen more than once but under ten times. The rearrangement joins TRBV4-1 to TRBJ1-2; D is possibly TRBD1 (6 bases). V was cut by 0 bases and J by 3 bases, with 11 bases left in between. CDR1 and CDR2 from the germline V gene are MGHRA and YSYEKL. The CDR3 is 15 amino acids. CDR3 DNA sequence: TGCGCCAGCAGCCAAGATACAGGGTTGGACTATGGCTACACCTTC. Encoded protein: CASSQDTGLDYGYTF.

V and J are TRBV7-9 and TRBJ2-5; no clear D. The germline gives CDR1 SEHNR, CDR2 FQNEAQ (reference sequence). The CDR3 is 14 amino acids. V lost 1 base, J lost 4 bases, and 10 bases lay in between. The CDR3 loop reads CASSLGAAGETQYF. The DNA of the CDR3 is TGTGCCAGCAGCTTAGGGGCTGCCGGAGAGACCCAGTACTTC.

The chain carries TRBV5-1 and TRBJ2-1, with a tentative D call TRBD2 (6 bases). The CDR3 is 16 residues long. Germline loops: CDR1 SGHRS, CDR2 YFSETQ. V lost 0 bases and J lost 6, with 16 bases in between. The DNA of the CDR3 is TGCGCCAGCAGCTTGGCCGGCGGGGAGCCCTTCAATGAGCAGTTCTTC. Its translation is CASSLAGGEPFNEQFF.

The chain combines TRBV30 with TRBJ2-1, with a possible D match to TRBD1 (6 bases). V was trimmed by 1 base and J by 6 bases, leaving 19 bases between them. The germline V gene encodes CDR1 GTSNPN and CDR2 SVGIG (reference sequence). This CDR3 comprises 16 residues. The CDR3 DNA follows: TGTGCCTGGAGTGCCCTGAGGGGGTTTGGGGGCAATGAGCAGTTCTTC. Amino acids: CAWSALRGFGGNEQFF.

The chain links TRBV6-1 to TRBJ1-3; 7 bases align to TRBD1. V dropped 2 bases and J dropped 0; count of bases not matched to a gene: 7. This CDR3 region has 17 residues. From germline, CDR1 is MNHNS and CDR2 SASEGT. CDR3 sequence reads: CASSEHQPGGSGNTIYF. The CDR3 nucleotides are TGTGCCAGCAGTGAACACCAACCAGGGGGCTCTGGAAACACCATATATTTT.

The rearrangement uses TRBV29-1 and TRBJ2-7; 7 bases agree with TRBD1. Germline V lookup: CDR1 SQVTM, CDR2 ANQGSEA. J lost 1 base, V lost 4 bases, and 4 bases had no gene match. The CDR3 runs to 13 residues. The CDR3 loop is CSVARDSSYEQYF. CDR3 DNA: TGCAGCGTTGCCCGGGACAGTTCCTACGAGCAGTACTTC.

The CDR3 nucleotides read TGTGCCAGCATGGGACAGGCTCTCTACGAGCAGTACTTC. Encoded protein: CASMGQALYEQYF. The V and J genes are TRBV25-1 and TRBJ2-7, with 8 bases identical to TRBD1. CDR3 length: 13 amino acids. Germline trimming cut 7 bases from V and 3 bases from J; bases unmatched to any gene: 5. Germline V gives CDR1 MGHDK, CDR2 SYGVNS.

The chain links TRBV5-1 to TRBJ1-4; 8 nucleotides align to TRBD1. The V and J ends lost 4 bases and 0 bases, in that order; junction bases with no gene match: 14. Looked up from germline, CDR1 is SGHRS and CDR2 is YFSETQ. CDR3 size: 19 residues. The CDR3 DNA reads TGCGCCAGCAGCCTTCGGACAGGGCAATTGAAGGCAACTAATGAAAAACTGTTTTTT. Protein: CASSLRTGQLKATNEKLFF. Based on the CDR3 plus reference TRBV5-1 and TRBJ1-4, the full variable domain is KAGVTQTPRYLIKTRGQQVTLSCSPISGHRSVSWYQQTPGQGLQFLFEYFSETQRNKGNFPGRFSGRQFSNSRSEMNVSTLELGDSALYLCASSLRTGQLKATNEKLFFGSGTQLSVL.

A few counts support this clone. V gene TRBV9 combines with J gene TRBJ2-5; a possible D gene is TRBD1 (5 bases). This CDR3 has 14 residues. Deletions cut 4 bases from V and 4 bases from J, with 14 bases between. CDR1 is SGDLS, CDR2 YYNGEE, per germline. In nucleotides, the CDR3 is TGTGCCAGCAGCTATGGGGCTAGGGGAGAGACCCAGTACTTC. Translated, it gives CASSYGARGETQYF.

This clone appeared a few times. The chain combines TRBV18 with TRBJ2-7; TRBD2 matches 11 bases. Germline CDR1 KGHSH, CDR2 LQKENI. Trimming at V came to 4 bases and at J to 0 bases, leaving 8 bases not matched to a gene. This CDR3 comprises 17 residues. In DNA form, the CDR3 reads TGTGCCAGCTCACTTGCGACTAGCGGGGACCCCTCCTACGAGCAGTACTTC. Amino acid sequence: CASSLATSGDPSYEQYF.

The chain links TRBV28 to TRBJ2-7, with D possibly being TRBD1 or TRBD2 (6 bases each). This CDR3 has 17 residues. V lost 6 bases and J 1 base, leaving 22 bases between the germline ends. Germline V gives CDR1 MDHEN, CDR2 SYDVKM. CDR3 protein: CASSSLVGGLYSYEQYF. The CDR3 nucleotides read TGTGCCAGCAGCTCACTCGTGGGGGGCCTATATTCCTACGAGCAGTACTTC.

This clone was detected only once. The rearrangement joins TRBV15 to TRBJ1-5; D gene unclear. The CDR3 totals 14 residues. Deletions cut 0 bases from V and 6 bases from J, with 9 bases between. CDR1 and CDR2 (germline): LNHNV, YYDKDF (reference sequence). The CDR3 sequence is CATSRDRLSQPQHF. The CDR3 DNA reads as TGTGCCACCAGCAGAGACAGGTTAAGTCAGCCCCAGCATTTT.

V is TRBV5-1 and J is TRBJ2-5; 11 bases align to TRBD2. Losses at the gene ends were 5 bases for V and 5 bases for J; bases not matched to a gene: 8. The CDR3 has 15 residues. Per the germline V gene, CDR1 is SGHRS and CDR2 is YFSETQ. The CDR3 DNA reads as TGCGCCAGCAGGAGACTAGCGGGGCCCTTGGAGACCCAGTACTTC. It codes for CASRRLAGPLETQYF.

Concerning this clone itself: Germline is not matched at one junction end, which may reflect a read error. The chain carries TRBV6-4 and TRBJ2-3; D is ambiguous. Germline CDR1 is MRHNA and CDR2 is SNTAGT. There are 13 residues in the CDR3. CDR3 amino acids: CATSQGHTDTQYF. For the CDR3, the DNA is TGTGCCACCAGTCAAGGCCACACAGATACGCAGTATTTT.

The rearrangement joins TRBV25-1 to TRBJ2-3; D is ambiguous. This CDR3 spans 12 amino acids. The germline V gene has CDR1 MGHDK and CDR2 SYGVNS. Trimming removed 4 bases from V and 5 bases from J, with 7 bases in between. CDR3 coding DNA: TGTGCCAGCAGTGGGTACTTAGATACGCAGTATTTT. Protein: CASSGYLDTQYF.

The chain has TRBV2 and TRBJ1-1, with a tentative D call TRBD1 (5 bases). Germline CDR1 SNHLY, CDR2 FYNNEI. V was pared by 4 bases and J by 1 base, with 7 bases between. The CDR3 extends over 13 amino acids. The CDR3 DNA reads TGTGCCAGCAGTGGGGGGAGGAACACTGAAGCTTTCTTT. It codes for CASSGGRNTEAFF.

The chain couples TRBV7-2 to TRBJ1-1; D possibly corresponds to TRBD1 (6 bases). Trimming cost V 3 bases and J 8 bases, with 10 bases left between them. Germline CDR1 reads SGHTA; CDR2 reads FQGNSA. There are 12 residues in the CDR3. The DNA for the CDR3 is TGTGCCAGCAGCTTGGGGGCTCAGGAAGCTTTCTTT. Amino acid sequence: CASSLGAQEAFF.

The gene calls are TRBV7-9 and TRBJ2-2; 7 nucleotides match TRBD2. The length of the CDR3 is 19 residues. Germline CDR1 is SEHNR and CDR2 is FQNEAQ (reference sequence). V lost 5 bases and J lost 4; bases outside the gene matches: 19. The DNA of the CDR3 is TGTGCCAGCAGCCACTTCCCCCCTTTACCGGGGAGGGGCACCGGGGAGCTGTTTTTT. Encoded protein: CASSHFPPLPGRGTGELFF.

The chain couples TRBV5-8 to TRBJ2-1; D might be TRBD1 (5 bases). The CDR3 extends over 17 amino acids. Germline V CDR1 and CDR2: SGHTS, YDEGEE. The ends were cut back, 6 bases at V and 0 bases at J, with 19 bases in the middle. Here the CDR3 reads CASTPKGRPSSYNEQFF. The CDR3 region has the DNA TGTGCCAGCACCCCAAAGGGGCGCCCGAGCTCCTACAATGAGCAGTTCTTC.

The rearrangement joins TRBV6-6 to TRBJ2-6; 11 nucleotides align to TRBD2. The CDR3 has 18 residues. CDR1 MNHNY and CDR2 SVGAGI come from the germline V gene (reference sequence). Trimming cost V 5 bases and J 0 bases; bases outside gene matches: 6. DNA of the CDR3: TGTGCCAGCAGTCGAACTAGCGGGGGCTACTCTGGGGCCAACGTCCTGACTTTC. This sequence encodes CASSRTSGGYSGANVLTF.

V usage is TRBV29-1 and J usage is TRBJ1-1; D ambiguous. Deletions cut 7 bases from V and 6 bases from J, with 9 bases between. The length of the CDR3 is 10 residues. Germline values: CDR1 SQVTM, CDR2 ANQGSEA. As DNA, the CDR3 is TGCAGCGCTGGAGTCGCTGAAGCTTTCTTT. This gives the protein CSAGVAEAFF.

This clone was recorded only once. The CDR3 loop is CSARTRTRGEAFF. CDR3 bases: TGCAGCGCTAGGACCAGAACAAGGGGTGAAGCTTTCTTT. The V and J genes are TRBV29-1 and TRBJ1-1; tentative D call: TRBD1 (5 bases). V was clipped by 7 bases and J by 7 bases, with 19 bases between them. This CDR3 spans 13 amino acids. Germline-derived CDR1 and CDR2 are SQVTM and ANQGSEA. Full variable domain (missing parts from reference TRBV29-1 and TRBJ1-1): SAVISQKPSRDICQRGTSLTIQCQVDSQVTMMFWYRQQPGQSLTLIATANQGSEATYESGFVIDKFPISRPNLTFSTLTVSNMSPEDSSIYLCSARTRTRGEAFFGQGTRLTVV.

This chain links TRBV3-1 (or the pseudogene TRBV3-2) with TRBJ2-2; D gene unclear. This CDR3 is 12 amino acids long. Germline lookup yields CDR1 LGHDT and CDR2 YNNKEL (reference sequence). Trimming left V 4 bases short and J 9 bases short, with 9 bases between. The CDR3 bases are TGTGCCAGCAGCCCCTCCTCTCGGGAGCTGTTTTTT. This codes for CASSPSSRELFF.

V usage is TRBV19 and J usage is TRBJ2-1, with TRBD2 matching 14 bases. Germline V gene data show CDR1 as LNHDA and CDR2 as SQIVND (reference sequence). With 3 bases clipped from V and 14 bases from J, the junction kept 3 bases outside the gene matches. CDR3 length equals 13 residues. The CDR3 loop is CASSMGTSGRKFF. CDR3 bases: TGTGCCAGTAGTATGGGGACTAGCGGGAGAAAGTTCTTC.